This TCR beta chain stems from a study of early T cells in non-severe SARS-CoV-2 infection. Germline lookup yields CDR1 LGHNA and CDR2 YNFKEQ. Trimming stripped 11 bases from V and 0 bases from J, with 13 bases between. The CDR3 covers 13 residues. This clonotype was seen repeatedly, ten times or more. TCRdb analysed the 5' RACE reads with MiXCR anew, one entry per CDR3 protein. The table records tens of thousands of distinct CDR3 sequences, roughly an eighth of them present only once. The clonotype originates from an adult who was a healthcare worker with PCR-confirmed SARS-CoV-2 infection or an uninfected control (not recorded which). Sequencing was performed on whole blood. V usage is TRBV4-2 and J usage is TRBJ1-1; D is perhaps TRBD1 (6 bases). The CDR3 bases are TGTGCCGCGGCGGGGGCCATGAACACTGAAGCTTTCTTT. It specifies CAAAGAMNTEAFF.